The subject of this entry is one T cell receptor (beta chain). Its antigen remains undetermined. No base qualities exist here, and no much larger clone lies one base off it. The entry originates in a study of Tregs in tolerant kidney transplant recipients (dated by TCRdb to about 2019). About the full investigation: Additional Treg samples were obtained from a roughly three-day mixed lymphocyte reaction with belatacept, with some samples followed by a roughly 5-day donor restimulation, before recipient CD4+CD25+CD127- cells were sorted. During sorting of primary belatacept mixed lymphocyte reaction cultures, recipient cells were distinguished from donor cells with antibodies. TCRbeta sequencing was used in the study to identify donor-specific regulatory T cells before combined kidney and bone marrow transplantation, and the identified cells were then tracked after transplant. Several methods of expanding Tregs specific for an allogeneic donor were compared by TCRbeta repertoire sequencing in a few healthy controls. Broader findings and caveats from the paper: Because only a small number of patients were included, the study had limitations, and the results will need to be validated in larger populations as well as under other immunosuppression protocols. Biological reproducibility was not directly addressed, though technical replication error appeared minimal. The most biologically relevant and donor-specific TCRbeta repertoire appeared to be identified by expanding Tregs with activated donor B cells.

Blood from healthy controls was obtained either as purchased buffy coats or from healthy volunteers. Healthy control blood was processed by Ficoll density gradient to PBMCs and cryopreserved; patient PBMCs were collected before and after transplant. Genomic DNA was extracted from sorted cells with the QIAGEN DNeasy Blood and Tissue Kit for TCRbeta CDR3 sequencing. High-throughput TCRbeta CDR3 sequencing was carried out commercially through immunoSEQ, with PCR amplification with bias correction and internal controls included. The original methods were these. Unique productive TCRbeta sequences were defined by CDR3 nucleotide sequence where primers matched, and otherwise by CDR3 amino acid sequence together with Vbeta and Jbeta genes. Sequences were defined as donor-reactive when expanded at least 5-fold in CFSE-low cells versus unstimulated cells and present at a frequency of at least 0.01% in CFSE-low cells. Repertoire divergence was quantified by Jensen-Shannon divergence using the top 100 TCRbeta sequences ranked by frequency. For samples with multiple sequencing runs, sorting error was corrected in each run separately before the runs were combined. Not all clones reach the TCRdb copy of this immuneACCESS table, which keeps in-frame sequences only. Checked studies attribute under half of the gap to unresolved V genes and leave the rest unexplained. V, J and clone size are taken as reported in that table, and D and trimming were inferred from the DNA itself. Present in this sample are roughly 40,000 clones, about 95% of which were seen just once. The top ten constitute 0.37% of the sample.

CDR1 SGHAT and CDR2 FQNNGV are derived from the germline V gene. The CDR3 numbers 13 residues from cysteine through phenylalanine. Only the CDR3 part of the read is kept: 39 bases, read in frame from the first base. V is shortened by 8 bases, J by 3 bases, and the region joining them spans 10 bases. This TCR came from a human donor in good health. The V gene is TRBV11-2 and the J gene is TRBJ2-2; no D segment can be confidently identified. The source material was Tregs from blood cultured with allogeneic cells. The DNA reads as follows: TGTGCCAGCCGCATATCGGACACCGGGGAGCTGTTTTTT. Its translation reads: CASRISDTGELFF.